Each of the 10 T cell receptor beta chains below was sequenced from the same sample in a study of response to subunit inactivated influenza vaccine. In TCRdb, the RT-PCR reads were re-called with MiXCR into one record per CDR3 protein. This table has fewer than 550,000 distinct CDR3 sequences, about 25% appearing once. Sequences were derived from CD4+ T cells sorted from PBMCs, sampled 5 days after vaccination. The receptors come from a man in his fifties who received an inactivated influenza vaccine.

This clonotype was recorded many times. The CDR3 DNA is TGCAGCGTTGGGCAGGGGGCGTCCGGCTACACCTTC. It translates to CSVGQGASGYTF. The chain joins TRBV29-1 to TRBJ1-2, with 8 bases lining up with TRBD1. Germline V gives CDR1 SQVTM, CDR2 ANQGSEA. The CDR3 is 12 residues long. V dropped 4 bases and J dropped 8; count of bases not matched to a gene: 6.

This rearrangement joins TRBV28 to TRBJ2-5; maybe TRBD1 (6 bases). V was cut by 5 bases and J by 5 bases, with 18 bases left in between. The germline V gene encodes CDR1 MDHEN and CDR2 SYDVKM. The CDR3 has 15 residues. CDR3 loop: CASSARDNFWETQYF. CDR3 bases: TGTGCCAGCAGTGCCCGGGACAATTTTTGGGAGACCCAGTACTTC.

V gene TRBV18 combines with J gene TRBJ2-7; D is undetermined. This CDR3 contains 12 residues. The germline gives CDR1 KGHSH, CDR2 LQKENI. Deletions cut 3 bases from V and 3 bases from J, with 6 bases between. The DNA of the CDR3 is TGTGCCAGCTCACCCGCCAACTACGAGCAGTACTTC. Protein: CASSPANYEQYF.

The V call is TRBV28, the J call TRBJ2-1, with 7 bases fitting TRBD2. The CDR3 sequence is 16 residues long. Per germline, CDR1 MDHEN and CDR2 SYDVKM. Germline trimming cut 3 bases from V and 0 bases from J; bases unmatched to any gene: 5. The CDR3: CASSFGGSNSYNEQFF. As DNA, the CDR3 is TGTGCCAGCAGTTTCGGCGGGAGCAACTCCTACAATGAGCAGTTCTTC.

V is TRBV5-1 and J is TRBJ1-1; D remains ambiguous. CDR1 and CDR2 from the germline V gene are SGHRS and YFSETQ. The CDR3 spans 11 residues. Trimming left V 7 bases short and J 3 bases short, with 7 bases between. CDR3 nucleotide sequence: TGCGCCAGCTCCGGGGACACTGAAGCTTTCTTT. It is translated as CASSGDTEAFF.

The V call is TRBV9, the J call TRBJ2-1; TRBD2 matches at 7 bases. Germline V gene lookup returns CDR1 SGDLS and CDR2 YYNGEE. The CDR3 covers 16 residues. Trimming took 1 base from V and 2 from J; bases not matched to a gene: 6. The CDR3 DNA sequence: TGTGCCAGCAGCGTAATTGGCGGGAGCCCCTACAATGAGCAGTTCTTC. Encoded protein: CASSVIGGSPYNEQFF.

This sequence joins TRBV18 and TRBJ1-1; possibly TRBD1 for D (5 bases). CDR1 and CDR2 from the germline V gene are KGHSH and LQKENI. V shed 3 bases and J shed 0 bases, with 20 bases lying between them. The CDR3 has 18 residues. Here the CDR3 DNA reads TGTGCCAGCTCACCCACCCGGGGCAGGGCTGATATGAACACTGAAGCTTTCTTT. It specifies CASSPTRGRADMNTEAFF. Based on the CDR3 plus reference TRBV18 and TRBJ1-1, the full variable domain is NAGVMQNPRHLVRRRGQEARLRCSPMKGHSHVYWYRQLPEEGLKFMVYLQKENIIDESGMPKERFSAEFPKEGPSILRIQQVVRGDSAAYFCASSPTRGRADMNTEAFFGQGTRLTVV.

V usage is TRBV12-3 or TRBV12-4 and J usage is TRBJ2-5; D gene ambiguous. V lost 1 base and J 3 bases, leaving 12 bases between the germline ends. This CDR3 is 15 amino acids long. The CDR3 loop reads CASSLDPLWEETQYF. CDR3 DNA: TGTGCCAGCAGTTTAGACCCTTTATGGGAAGAGACCCAGTACTTC.

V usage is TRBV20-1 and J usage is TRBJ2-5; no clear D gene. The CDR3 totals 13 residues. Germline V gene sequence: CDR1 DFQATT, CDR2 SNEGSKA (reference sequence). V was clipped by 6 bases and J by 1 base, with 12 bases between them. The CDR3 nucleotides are TGCAGTGCCTCATCGGAGCCCCAAGAGACCCAGTACTTC. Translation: CSASSEPQETQYF.

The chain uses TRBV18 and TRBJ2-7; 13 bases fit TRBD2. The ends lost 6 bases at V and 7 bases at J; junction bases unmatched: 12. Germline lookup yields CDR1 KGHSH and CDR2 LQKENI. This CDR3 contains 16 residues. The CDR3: CASSPRTSGSPREQYF. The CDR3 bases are TGTGCCAGCTCCCCCAGGACTAGCGGGAGCCCTCGGGAGCAGTACTTC.